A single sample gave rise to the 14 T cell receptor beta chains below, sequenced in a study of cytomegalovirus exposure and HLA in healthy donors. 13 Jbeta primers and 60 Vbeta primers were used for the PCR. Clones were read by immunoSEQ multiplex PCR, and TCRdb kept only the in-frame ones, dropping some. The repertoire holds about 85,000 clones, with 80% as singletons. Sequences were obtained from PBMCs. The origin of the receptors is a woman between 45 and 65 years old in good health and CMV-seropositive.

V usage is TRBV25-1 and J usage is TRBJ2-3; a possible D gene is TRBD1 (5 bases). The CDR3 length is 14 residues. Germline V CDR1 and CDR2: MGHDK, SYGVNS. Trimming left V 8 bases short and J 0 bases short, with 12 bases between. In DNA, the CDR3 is TGTGCCAGCTCTTGGGGCTTTAGCACAGATACGCAGTATTTT. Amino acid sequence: CASSWGFSTDTQYF.

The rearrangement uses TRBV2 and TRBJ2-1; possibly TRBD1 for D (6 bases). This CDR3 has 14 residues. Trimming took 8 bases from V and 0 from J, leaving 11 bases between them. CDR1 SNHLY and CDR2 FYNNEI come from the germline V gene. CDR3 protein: CASERDTSYNEQFF. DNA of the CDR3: TGTGCCAGCGAGAGGGACACCTCCTACAATGAGCAGTTCTTC. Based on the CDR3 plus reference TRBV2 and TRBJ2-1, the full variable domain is EPEVTQTPSHQVTQMGQEVILRCVPISNHLYFYWYRQILGQKVEFLVSFYNNEISEKSEIFDDQFSVERPDGSNFTLKIRSTKLEDSAMYFCASERDTSYNEQFFGPGTRLTVL.

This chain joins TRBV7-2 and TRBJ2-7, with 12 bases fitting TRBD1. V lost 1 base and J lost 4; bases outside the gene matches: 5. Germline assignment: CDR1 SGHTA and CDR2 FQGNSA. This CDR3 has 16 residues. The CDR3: CASSLGMGQGAYEQYV. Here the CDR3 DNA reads TGTGCCAGCAGCTTAGGAATGGGACAGGGGGCTTACGAGCAGTACGTC.

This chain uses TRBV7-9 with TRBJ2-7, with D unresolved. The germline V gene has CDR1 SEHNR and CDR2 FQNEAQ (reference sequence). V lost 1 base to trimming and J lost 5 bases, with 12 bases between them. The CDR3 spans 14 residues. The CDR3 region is CASSLGQNPDEQYF. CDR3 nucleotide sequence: TGTGCCAGCAGCTTAGGGCAGAATCCCGACGAGCAGTACTTC.

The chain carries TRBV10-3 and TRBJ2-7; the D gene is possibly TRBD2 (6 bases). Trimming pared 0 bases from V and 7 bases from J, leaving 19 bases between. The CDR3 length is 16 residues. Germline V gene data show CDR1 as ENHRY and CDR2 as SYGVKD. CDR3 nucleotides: TGTGCCATCAGTGAGTCGTCGGCTATGGGGGGTTTGGAGCAGTACGTC. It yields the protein CAISESSAMGGLEQYV.

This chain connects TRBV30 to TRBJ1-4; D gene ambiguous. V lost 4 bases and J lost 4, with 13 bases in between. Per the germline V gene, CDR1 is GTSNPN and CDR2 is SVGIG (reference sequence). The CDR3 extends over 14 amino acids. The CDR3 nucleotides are TGTGCCTGGAACGGTGGTACGGGTAATGAAAAACTGTTTTTT. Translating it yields CAWNGGTGNEKLFF. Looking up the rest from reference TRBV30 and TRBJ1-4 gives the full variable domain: SQTIHQWPATLVQPVGSPLSLECTVEGTSNPNLYWYRQAAGRGLQLLFYSVGIGQISSEVPQNLSASRPQDRQFILSSKKLLLSDSGFYLCAWNGGTGNEKLFFGSGTQLSVL.

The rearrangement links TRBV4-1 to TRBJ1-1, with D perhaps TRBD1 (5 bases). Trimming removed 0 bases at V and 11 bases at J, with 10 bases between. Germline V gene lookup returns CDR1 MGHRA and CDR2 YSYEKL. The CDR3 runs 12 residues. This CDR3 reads CASSQDLGGAFF. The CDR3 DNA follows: TGCGCCAGCAGCCAAGATCTGGGGGGTGCTTTCTTT.

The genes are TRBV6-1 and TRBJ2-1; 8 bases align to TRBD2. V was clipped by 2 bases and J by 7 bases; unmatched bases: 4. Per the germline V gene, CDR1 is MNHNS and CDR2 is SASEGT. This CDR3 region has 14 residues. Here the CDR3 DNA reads TGTGCCAGCAGTGAACTGGGCGGGGGGAATGAGCAGTTCTTC. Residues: CASSELGGGNEQFF.

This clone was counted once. In nucleotides, the CDR3 is TGTGCCGGTCGCGGTTCAACCTTCTCCTACGAGCAGTACTTC. It translates to CAGRGSTFSYEQYF. V and J are TRBV2 and TRBJ2-5; D remains unclear. The DNA end is more similar to TRBJ2-7, so the J call may be wrong. This CDR3 contains 14 residues. Germline assignment: CDR1 SNHLY and CDR2 FYNNEI.

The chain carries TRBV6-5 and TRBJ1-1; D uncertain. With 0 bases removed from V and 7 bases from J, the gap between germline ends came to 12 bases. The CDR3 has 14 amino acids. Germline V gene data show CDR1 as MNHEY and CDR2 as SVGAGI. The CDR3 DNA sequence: TGTGCCAGCAGTTACTCGGGCGGGTTGCGTGAAGCTTTCTTT. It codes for CASSYSGGLREAFF.

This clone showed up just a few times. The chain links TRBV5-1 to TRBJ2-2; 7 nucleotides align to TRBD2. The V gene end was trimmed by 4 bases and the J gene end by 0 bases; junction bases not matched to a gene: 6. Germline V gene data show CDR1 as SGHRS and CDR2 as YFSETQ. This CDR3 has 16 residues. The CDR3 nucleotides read TGCGCCAGCAGCCAGCCTAGCGGCGCGAACACCGGGGAGCTGTTTTTT. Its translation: CASSQPSGANTGELFF. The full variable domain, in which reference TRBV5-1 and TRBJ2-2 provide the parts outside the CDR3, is KAGVTQTPRYLIKTRGQQVTLSCSPISGHRSVSWYQQTPGQGLQFLFEYFSETQRNKGNFPGRFSGRQFSNSRSEMNVSTLELGDSALYLCASSQPSGANTGELFFGEGSRLTVL.

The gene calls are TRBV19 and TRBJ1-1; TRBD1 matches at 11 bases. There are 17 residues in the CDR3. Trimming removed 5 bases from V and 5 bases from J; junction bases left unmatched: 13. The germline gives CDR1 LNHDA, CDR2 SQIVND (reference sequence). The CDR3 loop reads CASSWDRGNFLITEAFF. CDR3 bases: TGTGCCAGTAGTTGGGACAGGGGGAATTTTCTGATTACTGAAGCTTTCTTT.

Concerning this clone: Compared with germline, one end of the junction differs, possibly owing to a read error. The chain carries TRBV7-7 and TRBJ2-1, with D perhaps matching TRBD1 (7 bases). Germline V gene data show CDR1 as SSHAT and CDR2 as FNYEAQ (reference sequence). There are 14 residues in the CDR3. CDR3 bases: TGTGCTAGCAGCTTGGAGGGACAGCTAAGTGAGCAGTTCTTC. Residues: CASSLEGQLSEQFF. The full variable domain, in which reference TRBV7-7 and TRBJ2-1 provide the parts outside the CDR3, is GAGVSQSPRYKVTKRGQDVTLRCDPISSHATLYWYQQALGQGPEFLTYFNYEAQPDKSGLPSDRFSAERPEGSISTLTIQRTEQRDSAMYRCASSLEGQLSEQFFGPGTRLTVL.

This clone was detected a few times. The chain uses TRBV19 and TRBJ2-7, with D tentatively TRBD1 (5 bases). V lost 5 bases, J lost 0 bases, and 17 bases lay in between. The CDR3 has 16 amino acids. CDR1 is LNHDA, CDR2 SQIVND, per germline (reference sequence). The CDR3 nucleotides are TGTGCCAGTAGTGGTACAGGTCACCGGAACTCCTACGAGCAGTACTTC. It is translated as CASSGTGHRNSYEQYF.